The rows below give T cell receptor beta chains drawn from one sample of a study of blood T cell repertoires in COVID-19. Assay used: immunoSEQ multiplex PCR; TCRdb lists only in-frame clones, some missing. Seen here are around 250,000 clones, approximately 90% observed once, and the top ten hold approximately 1.2%. Source material: PBMCs or T cells enriched from blood (not recorded which). The receptors here all came from a human donor in a cohort exposed to, infected with or recovered from COVID-19 (not recorded which). The donor label of this sample is uncertain. CDR3s include the opening cysteine and the closing phenylalanine or tryptophan.

j_gene: TRBJ1-2; v_gene: TRBV19; CDR3aa: CASTPGEVYYGYTF
j_gene: TRBJ2-7; v_gene: TRBV11-2; CDR3aa: CASSAEGHPSYEQYF
j_gene: TRBJ2-7; v_gene: TRBV19; CDR3aa: CASSSDRANYEQYF
j_gene: TRBJ2-7; v_gene: TRBV7-8; CDR3aa: CASSPYRDRHEQYF
j_gene: TRBJ1-5; v_gene: TRBV2; CDR3aa: CASSVEGGGQPQHF
j_gene: TRBJ2-7; v_gene: TRBV4-1; CDR3aa: CASSPSGGREQYF
j_gene: TRBJ1-5; v_gene: TRBV28; CDR3aa: CASSSGAAGQPQHF
j_gene: TRBJ2-7; v_gene: TRBV6-5; CDR3aa: CASVSRQLYEQYF
j_gene: TRBJ1-4; v_gene: TRBV30; CDR3aa: CAWSVWFFRTANQHNEKLFF
j_gene: TRBJ1-6; v_gene: TRBV5-6; CDR3aa: CASSTGTGISPLHF
j_gene: TRBJ1-2; v_gene: TRBV14; CDR3aa: CASGHLPNYGYTF
j_gene: TRBJ1-5; v_gene: TRBV19; CDR3aa: CASSLSGGRNQPQHF
j_gene: TRBJ1-2; v_gene: TRBV19; CDR3aa: CASRTPTEFYGYTF
j_gene: TRBJ1-2; v_gene: TRBV14; CDR3aa: CASSQDSGYTF
j_gene: TRBJ1-4; v_gene: TRBV5-1; CDR3aa: CASSVGRTIQEKLFF
j_gene: TRBJ2-7; v_gene: TRBV24-1; CDR3aa: CATSDLPDRLQYEQYF
j_gene: TRBJ1-1; v_gene: TRBV5-5; CDR3aa: CASSLRVSYTEAFF
j_gene: TRBJ1-4; v_gene: TRBV6-5; CDR3aa: CASTPNYNEKLFF
j_gene: TRBJ2-3; v_gene: TRBV7-3; CDR3aa: CASSGLRGNTQYF
j_gene: TRBJ1-2; v_gene: TRBV27; CDR3aa: CASSSPGQGWDYGYTF
j_gene: TRBJ2-2; v_gene: TRBV5-1; CDR3aa: CASSLLAGVTAGELFF
j_gene: TRBJ2-4; v_gene: TRBV6-5; CDR3aa: CASSPGLAVMGIQYF
j_gene: TRBJ2-3; v_gene: TRBV5-6; CDR3aa: CASSRGLAGAPGDTQYF